The source of this TCR beta chain is a study of identical twins. The authors used template switching to add a universal primer site and gave cDNA unique molecular identifiers. TCRdb passed the 5' RACE reads through MiXCR, listing each CDR3 protein once. The sample has hundreds of thousands of distinct CDR3 sequences; under 9% are singletons. V was clipped by 3 bases and J by 0 bases, with 15 bases between them. The CDR3 sequence is 16 residues long. Germline V gives CDR1 DFQATT, CDR2 SNEGSKA (reference sequence). Healthy Caucasian donors formed the entire cohort. These data were likewise used in another study, on yellow fever vaccine responses in identical twins.

The sample was PBMCs. This TCR was recovered from a woman under 30 in good health. The chain uses TRBV20-1 and TRBJ2-4; no reliable D call. In DNA form, the CDR3 reads TGCAGTGCTAGCCGCGCTCCAGCAGGAGCCAAAAACATTCAGTACTTC. This gives the protein CSASRAPAGAKNIQYF.